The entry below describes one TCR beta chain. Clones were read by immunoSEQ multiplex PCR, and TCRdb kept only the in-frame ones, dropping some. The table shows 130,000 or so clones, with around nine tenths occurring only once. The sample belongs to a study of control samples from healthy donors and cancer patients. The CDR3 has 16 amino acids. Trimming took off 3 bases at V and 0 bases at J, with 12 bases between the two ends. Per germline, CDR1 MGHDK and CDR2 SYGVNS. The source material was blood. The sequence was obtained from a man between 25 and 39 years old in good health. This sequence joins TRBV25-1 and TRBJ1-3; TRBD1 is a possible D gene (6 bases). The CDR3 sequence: CASSDGQLVSGNTIYF. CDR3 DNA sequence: TGTGCCAGCAGTGACGGACAGCTCGTCTCTGGAAACACCATATATTTT. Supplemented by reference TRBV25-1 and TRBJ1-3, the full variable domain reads EADIYQTPRYLVIGTGKKITLECSQTMGHDKMYWYQQDPGMELHLIHYSYGVNSTEKGDLSSESTVSRIRTEHFPLTLESARPSHTSQYLCASSDGQLVSGNTIYFGEGSWLTVV.